This TCR beta chain stems from a study of blood T cells in healthy people across ages. Study context: In model experiments, template switching was able to capture about one barcoded beta molecule for every two T cells that were present. Overall study results and limits: Because sorting was not performed, PBMCs prevented conclusive naive versus antigen-experienced comparison.

CDR1 and CDR2 (germline): SNHLY, FYNNEI. This CDR3 has 16 residues. Trimming took 6 bases from V and 4 from J, leaving 20 bases between them. Details on this clonotype: The target antigen is unknown.

A second PCR, run for roughly 7 to 11 cycles, used a sample-barcoded 5' primer plus a J-beta primer mix. TCRdb reprocessed the 5' RACE reads via MiXCR and lists one record per CDR3 protein. The data show over 1,500,000 distinct CDR3 sequences, approximately 50% seen once. Source material: blood. This sequence was found in a woman in her thirties or forties in good health. The chain recombines TRBV2 with TRBJ2-3; D not certain. The CDR3 DNA reads as TGTGCCAGCAGAGACCCAGGACGTAGCAGTGCAGATACGCAGTATTTT. It is translated as CASRDPGRSSADTQYF.